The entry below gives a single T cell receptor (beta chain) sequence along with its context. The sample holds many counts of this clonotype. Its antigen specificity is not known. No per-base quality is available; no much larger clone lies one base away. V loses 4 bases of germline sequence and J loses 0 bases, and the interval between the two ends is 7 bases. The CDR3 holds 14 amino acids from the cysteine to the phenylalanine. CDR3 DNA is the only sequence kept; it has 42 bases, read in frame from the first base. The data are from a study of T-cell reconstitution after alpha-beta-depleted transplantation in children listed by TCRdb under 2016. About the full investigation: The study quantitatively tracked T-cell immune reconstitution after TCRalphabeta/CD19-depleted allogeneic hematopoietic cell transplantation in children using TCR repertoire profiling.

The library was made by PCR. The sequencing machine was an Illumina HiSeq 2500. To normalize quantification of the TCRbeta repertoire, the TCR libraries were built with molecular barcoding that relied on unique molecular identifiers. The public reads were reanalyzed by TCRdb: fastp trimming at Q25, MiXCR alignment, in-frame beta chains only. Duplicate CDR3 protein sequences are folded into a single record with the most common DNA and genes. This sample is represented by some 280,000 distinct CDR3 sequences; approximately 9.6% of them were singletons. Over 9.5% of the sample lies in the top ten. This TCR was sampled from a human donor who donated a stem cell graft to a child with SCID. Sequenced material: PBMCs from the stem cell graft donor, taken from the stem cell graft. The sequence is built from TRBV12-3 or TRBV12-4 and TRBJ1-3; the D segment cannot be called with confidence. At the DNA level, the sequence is TGTGCCAGCAGTTATTGGGGCTCTGGAAACACCATATATTTT. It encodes CASSYWGSGNTIYF.